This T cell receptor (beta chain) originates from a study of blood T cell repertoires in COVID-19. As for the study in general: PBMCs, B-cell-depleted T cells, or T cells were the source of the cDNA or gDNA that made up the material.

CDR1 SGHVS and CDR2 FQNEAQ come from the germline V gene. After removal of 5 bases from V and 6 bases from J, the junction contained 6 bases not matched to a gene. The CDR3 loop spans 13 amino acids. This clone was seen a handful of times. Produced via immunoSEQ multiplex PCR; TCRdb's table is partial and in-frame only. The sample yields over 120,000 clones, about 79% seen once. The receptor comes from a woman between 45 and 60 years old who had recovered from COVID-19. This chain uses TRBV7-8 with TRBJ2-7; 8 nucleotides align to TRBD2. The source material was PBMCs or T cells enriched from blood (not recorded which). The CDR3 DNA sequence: TGTGCCAGCAGCGACCGACTAGCGTTCGAGCAGTACTTC. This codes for CASSDRLAFEQYF.